This TCR beta chain appears in the sequencing data of a study of blood T cells in healthy people across ages. The CDR3 covers 15 residues. CDR1 DFQATT and CDR2 SNEGSKA come from the germline V gene (reference sequence). J lost 4 bases, V lost 0 bases, and 8 bases had no gene match. Primed by a sample-barcoded 5' primer and a J-beta primer mix, a second PCR proceeded for roughly 6 to 12 cycles. TCRdb passed the 5' RACE reads through MiXCR, listing each CDR3 protein once. This sample has roughly 1.4 million distinct CDR3 sequences; roughly 59% occur once, and the top ten carry about 6.7%. The specimen sequenced was blood. The chain combines TRBV20-1 with TRBJ2-5; 7 nucleotides match TRBD2. This clonotype was sampled from a man between 18 and 29 years old in good health. Here the CDR3 DNA reads TGCAGTGCTAGAGATTACCGCGGGAGTGGAGAGACCCAGTACTTC. Encoded protein: CSARDYRGSGETQYF.